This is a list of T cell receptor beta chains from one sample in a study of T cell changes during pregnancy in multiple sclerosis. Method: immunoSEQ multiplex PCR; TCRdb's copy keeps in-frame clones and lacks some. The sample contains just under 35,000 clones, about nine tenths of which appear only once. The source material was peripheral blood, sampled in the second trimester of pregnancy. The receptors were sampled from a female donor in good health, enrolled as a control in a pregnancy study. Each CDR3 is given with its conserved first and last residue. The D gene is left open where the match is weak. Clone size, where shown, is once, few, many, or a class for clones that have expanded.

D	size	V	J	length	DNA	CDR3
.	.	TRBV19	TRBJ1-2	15	TGTGCCAGTAGTAAAATCGGACTCGGGGAATATGGCTACACCTTC	CASSKIGLGEYGYTF
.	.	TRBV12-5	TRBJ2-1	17	TGTGCTAGTGGTTTGGTACTCGGCCAGGGGAGCGAGGGTGAGCAGTTCTTC	CASGLVLGQGSEGEQFF
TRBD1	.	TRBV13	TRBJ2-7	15	TGTGCCAGCAGCTCGACAGGGAGTAGGGACCGCGAGCAGTACTTC	CASSSTGSRDREQYF
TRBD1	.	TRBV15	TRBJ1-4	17	TGTGCCACCAGCAGAGATGAGGCAGGGGGGAGAGTAGAAAAACTGTTTTTT	CATSRDEAGGRVEKLFF
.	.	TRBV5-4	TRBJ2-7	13	TGTGCCAGCAGTACAGATCCTAGCTCCGAGCAGTACTTC	CASSTDPSSEQYF
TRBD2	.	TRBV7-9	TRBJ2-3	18	TGTGCCAGCAGCTCCCCCTCGGCGGGGGGGGTGAGCACAGATACGCAGTATTTT	CASSSPSAGGVSTDTQYF
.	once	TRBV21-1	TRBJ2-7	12	TGTGCCAACTGGGGCCTAATTTACGAGCAGTACTTC	CANWGLIYEQYF
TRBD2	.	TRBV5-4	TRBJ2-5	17	TGTGCCAGCAGCTCCGACCCCAACTCCGCGGGGGAAGAGACCCAGTACTTC	CASSSDPNSAGEETQYF
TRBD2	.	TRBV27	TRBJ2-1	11	TGTGCCATCCAGCGGGGTGATGAGCAGTTCTTC	CAIQRGDEQFF
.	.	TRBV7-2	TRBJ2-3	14	TGTGCCAGCAGCTTTACGTTAGCGGCAGATACGCAGTATTTT	CASSFTLAADTQYF
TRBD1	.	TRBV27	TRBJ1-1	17	TGTGCCAGCAGTTTACGGACAGGGTTTAAGGCGAACACTGAAGCTTTCTTT	CASSLRTGFKANTEAFF
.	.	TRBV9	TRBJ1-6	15	TGTGCCAGCAGCGTGGAGACAGGTTATAATTCACCCCTCCACTTT	CASSVETGYNSPLHF
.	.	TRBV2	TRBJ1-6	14	TGTGCCAGCATCGAGGGCTCCTATAATTCACCCCTCCACTTT	CASIEGSYNSPLHF
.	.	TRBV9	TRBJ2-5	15	TGTGCCAGCAGCGTAGTGGGGACTGGTAAAGAGACCCAGTACTTC	CASSVVGTGKETQYF
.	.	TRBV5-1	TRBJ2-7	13	TGCGCCAGCAGCTTGGGGGGCGGCTACGAGCAGTACTTC	CASSLGGGYEQYF
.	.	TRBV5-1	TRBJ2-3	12	TGCGCCAGCAGCCCGGGCACAGATACGCAGTATTTT	CASSPGTDTQYF
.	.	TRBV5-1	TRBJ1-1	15	TGCGCCAGCAGCTTGGGAGATCTGATGAACACTGAAGCTTTCTTT	CASSLGDLMNTEAFF
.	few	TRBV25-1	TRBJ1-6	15	TGTGCCAGCAGTGAATGGGCAGAAGTTAATTCACCCCTCCACTTT	CASSEWAEVNSPLHF